The next 6 T cell receptor beta chains were all read from a single sample in a study of OX40 agonist ivuxolimab in advanced cancers. Library generation was performed with the immunoSEQ multiplex PCR assay. In its TCRdb copy, this immuneACCESS table keeps in-frame sequences only and misses some clones. Where compared with another copy, unresolved V genes explain less than half of these, and the others have no known cause. For this sample there are fewer than 75,000 clones; approximately 86% appear just once. In total, the top ten clones hold more than 2.5% of the sample. The sample in question was CD4+ or CD8+ T cells sorted from blood, obtained in a trial of the OX40 agonist ivuxolimab. Source of these receptors: an adult with an advanced solid tumor such as melanoma, head and neck, liver or kidney cancer.

This clone was recorded once. V and J are TRBV5-6 and TRBJ1-6; 9 bases are a match to TRBD1. Trimming at V came to 4 bases and at J to 6 bases, leaving 14 bases not matched to a gene. This CDR3 is 18 amino acids long. CDR1 is SGHDT, CDR2 YYEEEE, per germline. CDR3 residues: CASSRTPGQGRFNSPLHF. The CDR3 coding sequence is TGTGCCAGCAGCCGTACTCCGGGACAGGGTAGATTTAATTCACCCCTCCACTTT. Supplemented by reference TRBV5-6 and TRBJ1-6, the full variable domain reads DAGVTQSPTHLIKTRGQQVTLRCSPKSGHDTVSWYQQALGQGPQFIFQYYEEEERQRGNFPDRFSGHQFPNYSSELNVNALLLGDSALYLCASSRTPGQGRFNSPLHFGNGTRLTVT.

V usage is TRBV19 and J usage is TRBJ2-1, with 8 bases lining up with TRBD2. Germline CDR1 and CDR2: LNHDA and SQIVND (reference sequence). CDR3 length equals 15 residues. The V segment lost 1 base and the J segment 2 bases; nucleotides outside the gene matches: 1. DNA of the CDR3: TGTGCCAGTAGTATAGGTAGCGGGGCCTACAATGAGCAGTTCTTC. Its translation is CASSIGSGAYNEQFF. The whole variable domain, remainder taken from reference TRBV19 and TRBJ2-1, is DGGITQSPKYLFRKEGQNVTLSCEQNLNHDAMYWYRQDPGQGLRLIYYSQIVNDFQKGDIAEGYSVSREKKESFPLTVTSAQKNPTAFYLCASSIGSGAYNEQFFGPGTRLTVL.

V gene TRBV6-5 combines with J gene TRBJ1-4; 8 nucleotides align to TRBD1. The ends lost 5 bases at V and 7 bases at J; junction bases unmatched: 9. CDR1 and CDR2 (germline): MNHEY, SVGAGI. This CDR3 has 15 residues. In DNA form, the CDR3 reads TGTGCCAGCAGTCGGACAGGGAGGTCGGTTGAAAAACTGTTTTTT. Translated: CASSRTGRSVEKLFF.

This clone showed up just once. V and J are TRBV7-9 and TRBJ2-1; D is possibly TRBD2 (6 bases). The CDR3 loop spans 16 amino acids. Looked up from germline, CDR1 is SEHNR and CDR2 is FQNEAQ (reference sequence). Trimming shortened V by 5 bases and J by 0 bases, and 14 bases separated the two germline ends. CDR3 bases: TGTGCCAGCAGCCGAACAGCGGGCCTCTCCTACAATGAGCAGTTCTTC. This sequence encodes CASSRTAGLSYNEQFF.

This clone was detected a few times. The CDR3 DNA is TGTGCCAGCAGTGAAAGGGGGCGAGTTACTGAAGCTTTCTTT. This translates into CASSERGRVTEAFF. The V and J genes are TRBV2 and TRBJ1-1; 7 bases line up with TRBD1. CDR3 length: 14 residues. The germline V gene encodes CDR1 SNHLY and CDR2 FYNNEI. V was clipped by 2 bases and J by 5 bases; unmatched bases: 5.

In DNA, the CDR3 is TGTGCCAGCAGCAATACCGGGACAGCTAATGAAAAACTGTTTTTT. Translation: CASSNTGTANEKLFF. This chain connects TRBV9 to TRBJ1-4; 7 nucleotides line up with TRBD1. CDR3 size: 15 residues. Germline V gene lookup returns CDR1 SGDLS and CDR2 YYNGEE. V lost 4 bases and J lost 3; bases outside the gene matches: 6.